This T cell receptor (beta chain) came from a study of blood T cell repertoires in COVID-19. Study in general: PBMCs, B-cell-depleted T cells, or T cells provided the cDNA or gDNA that made up the material.

Per the study methods: Scientists estimated how many nucleated cells there were by amplifying reference gene primers. Measured with immunoSEQ multiplex PCR; TCRdb has only the in-frame clones, and not every one. That table supplies the V and J calls and clone size; D and trimming were determined from the DNA. There are roughly 500,000 clones in the sample; 89% occur only once, and roughly 0.92% lies in the top ten. Germline assignment: CDR1 SEHNR and CDR2 FQNEAQ (reference sequence). V was cut by 7 bases and J by 2 bases, with 18 bases left in between. This CDR3 is 16 amino acids long. Seattle's enrolled individuals joined amid active infection and were then monitored longitudinally.

The TCR sequence derives from a man between 18 and 35 years old with COVID-19, enrolled during active disease. Sequencing was performed on peripheral blood. The chain employs TRBV7-9 and TRBJ2-1; D perhaps matches TRBD1 (6 bases). Here the CDR3 reads CASIRGALLAYNEQFF. CDR3 sequence (DNA): TGTGCCAGCATCAGGGGCGCGTTATTAGCCTACAATGAGCAGTTCTTC.